This T cell receptor beta chain was sequenced in a study of post-analysis software for immune sequencing data. Study outcomes and limitations: Controls had lower frequencies than patients of five or six TRBV segments, which included TRBV5-6, TRBV5-1 and TRBV20-1. Batch-mates among the samples co-clustered strongly by F measure.

CDR3 size: 13 residues. The V gene's germline CDR1 is SGHTA and CDR2 FQGNSA. Of note for this clonotype: Its antigen is currently unknown. A junction end diverges from the germline sequence, so it may reflect a read error.

Unique-molecular-identifier-tagged TCR beta cDNA libraries were used. TCRdb called the PCR reads again in MiXCR, with one record for every CDR3 protein. Here the sample spans some 800,000 distinct CDR3 sequences, around 45% being singletons. The rearrangement uses TRBV7-2 and TRBJ1-4; D remains ambiguous. Sequenced: blood. This clonotype was obtained from a girl aged 5 to 17 with multiple sclerosis. CDR3 sequence reads: CASNLRGWEKLFF. Written as DNA, the CDR3 is TGTGCCAGCAACTTACGGGGATGGGAAAAACTGTTTTTT.